The next 9 T cell receptor beta chains were all read from a single sample in a study of liver allograft versus peripheral blood T cells. Study in general: Hepatic allograft T cell receptor repertoires were evaluated relative to those present in recipients' peripheral blood.

TCRdb passed the reads through MiXCR, listing each CDR3 protein once. The sample carries approximately 2,300 distinct CDR3 sequences, 15% to 20% recorded once. These receptors were collected from a human patient who had a liver transplant. The graft donor may account for some of the T cells.

This clonotype was seen a few times. The rearrangement uses TRBV27 and TRBJ1-2; D might be TRBD1 (6 bases). Germline V gene data show CDR1 as MNHEY and CDR2 as SMNVEV (reference sequence). Trimming cost V 4 bases and J 6 bases, with 12 bases left between them. This CDR3 comprises 13 residues. The CDR3 region has the DNA TGTGCCAGCAGTTGGGGGAGGGGGGATGGCTACACCTTC. This codes for CASSWGRGDGYTF.

This clonotype is classed as medium-sized. DNA for the CDR3: TGTGCCAGCAGCCCCGTAGCTGGCTCTGGAAACACCATATATTTT. Its protein product is CASSPVAGSGNTIYF. This sequence joins TRBV6-5 and TRBJ1-3; D not certain. The germline V and J ends were trimmed by 6 bases and 0 bases, with 12 bases remaining between them. Germline lookup yields CDR1 MNHEY and CDR2 SVGAGI. This CDR3 contains 15 residues.

This clonotype is judged medium-sized. The V gene is TRBV5-6, the J gene TRBJ1-1, with no clear D. V lost 0 bases and J lost 1, with 4 bases in between. This CDR3 region has 13 residues. CDR1 is SGHDT, CDR2 YYEEEE, per germline. The CDR3: CASSLVPNTEAFF. CDR3 DNA: TGTGCCAGCAGCTTGGTCCCGAACACTGAAGCTTTCTTT.

The CDR3: CASSLTSVRETQYF. CDR3 nucleotide sequence: TGTGCCAGCAGTCTGACTAGCGTTCGGGAGACCCAGTACTTC. The rearrangement uses TRBV6-1 and TRBJ2-5; 8 bases match TRBD2. CDR3 length equals 14 residues. J was trimmed by 5 bases and V by 5 bases; bases with no gene match: 7. Germline CDR1 MNHNS, CDR2 SASEGT.

In this sample, this clonotype is medium-sized. J is TRBJ1-5 and V is TRBV6-2 or TRBV6-3, with 7 bases fitting TRBD1. This CDR3 is built from 16 residues. Looked up from germline, CDR1 is MNHEY and CDR2 is SVGEGT. The V gene end was trimmed by 6 bases and the J gene end by 2 bases; junction bases not matched to a gene: 10. CDR3 nucleotides: TGTGCCAGCAGCCCCGACAGGGTTTCGGGCAATCAGCCCCAGCATTTT. Translation gives CASSPDRVSGNQPQHF.

This clonotype has more than one count but fewer than ten. The limits of the CDR3 on the DNA are not certain, so only TCRdb's listed CDR3 is given. This chain joins TRBV6-1 and TRBJ1-1; TRBD1, the table's D call, was not compared with the DNA. Both ends counted, the CDR3 spans 14 residues. The V gene's germline CDR1 is MNHNS and CDR2 SASEGT. CDR3 in amino acids: CASSSSGQLPWEIF.

This clonotype showed up just a few times. This chain uses TRBV19 with TRBJ1-2; 7 nucleotides match TRBD1. Germline V gene lookup returns CDR1 LNHDA and CDR2 SQIVND (reference sequence). J gave up 0 bases and V 6 bases, and 1 base lay outside the gene matches. This CDR3 comprises 13 residues. CDR3 region: CASRDRANYGYTF. DNA for the CDR3: TGTGCCAGTAGAGACAGGGCTAACTATGGCTACACCTTC.

This rearrangement joins TRBV7-2 to TRBJ2-3; no reliable D call. Trimming removed 5 bases from V and 0 bases from J, with 15 bases in between. This CDR3 contains 16 residues. The germline gives CDR1 SGHTA, CDR2 FQGNSA. CDR3: CASSLYGSPSTDTQYF. The CDR3 bases are TGTGCCAGCAGCCTTTATGGGTCCCCTAGCACAGATACGCAGTATTTT.

This clonotype is categorized as medium-sized. J is TRBJ1-4 and V is TRBV7-2, with D perhaps matching TRBD1 (6 bases). Germline-derived CDR1 and CDR2 are SGHTA and FQGNSA. This CDR3 comprises 14 residues. Between the trimmed V and J ends, which lost 5 bases and 6 bases, there was a span of 13 bases. The CDR3, as DNA: TGTGCCAGCAGCCCTACAGGGTCGTATGAAAAACTGTTTTTT. Protein: CASSPTGSYEKLFF.